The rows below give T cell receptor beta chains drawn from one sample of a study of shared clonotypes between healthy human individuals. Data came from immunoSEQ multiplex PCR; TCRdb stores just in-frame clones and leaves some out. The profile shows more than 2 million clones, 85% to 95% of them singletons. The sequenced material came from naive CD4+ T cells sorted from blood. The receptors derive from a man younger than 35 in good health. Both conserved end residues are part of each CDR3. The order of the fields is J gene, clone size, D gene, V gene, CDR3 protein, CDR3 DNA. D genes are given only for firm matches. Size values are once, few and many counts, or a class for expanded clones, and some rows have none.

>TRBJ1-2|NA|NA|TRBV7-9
CASSLNLQEKRYTF
TGTGCCAGCAGCTTAAATCTCCAGGAGAAACGCTACACCTTC
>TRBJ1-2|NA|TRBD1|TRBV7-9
CASSPSQGAQGYTF
TGTGCCAGCAGCCCCTCACAGGGGGCGCAAGGCTACACCTTC
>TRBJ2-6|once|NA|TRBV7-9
CASSPRSRSGANVLTF
TGTGCCAGCAGCCCGCGTAGTAGATCTGGGGCCAACGTCCTGACTTTC
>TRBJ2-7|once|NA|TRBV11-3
CASSLGPFEQYF
TGTGCCAGCAGCTTAGGACCATTCGAGCAGTACTTC
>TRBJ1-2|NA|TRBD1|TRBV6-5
CASSYKGQGYGYTF
TGTGCCAGCAGTTACAAAGGACAGGGGTATGGCTACACCTTC
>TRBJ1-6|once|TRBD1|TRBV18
CASSPDRENSPLHF
TGTGCCAGCTCACCCGACAGGGAGAATTCACCCCTCCACTTT
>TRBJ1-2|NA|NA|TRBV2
CASSENAFGDRGYTF
TGTGCCAGCAGTGAAAACGCCTTTGGAGATCGGGGCTACACCTTC
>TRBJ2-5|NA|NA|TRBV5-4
CASSSEDRTETQYF
TGTGCCAGCAGCTCCGAGGACCGTACGGAGACCCAGTACTTC
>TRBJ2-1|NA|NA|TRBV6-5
CASRRASYNEQFF
TGTGCCAGCAGGCGGGCCTCCTACAATGAGCAGTTCTTC
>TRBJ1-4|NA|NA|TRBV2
CASSEARLALKEKLFF
TGTGCCAGCAGTGAAGCTAGGCTGGCCTTGAAGGAAAAACTGTTTTTT
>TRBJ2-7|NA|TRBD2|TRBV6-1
CASSGTSGNLAYEQYF
TGTGCCAGCAGTGGGACTAGCGGGAACCTCGCCTACGAGCAGTACTTC